This T cell receptor beta chain was captured in a study of blood T cell repertoires in COVID-19. As for the study in general: Specimens from acute and convalescent COVID-19 originated in the United States, Italy and Spain. Sources were T cells, B-cell-depleted T cells, or PBMCs; the material itself was cDNA or gDNA.

Seattle's enrolled individuals joined amid active infection and were then monitored longitudinally. Profiled with immunoSEQ multiplex PCR; TCRdb holds only in-frame clones, not every one. This sample has approximately 400,000 clones, with roughly 88% found just once. The CDR3 is 17 amino acids. Germline loops: CDR1 LGHNT, CDR2 FRNRAP. V gave up 0 bases and J gave up 0 bases; unmatched junction bases: 7. The sequencing sample was made of peripheral blood. The V and J genes are TRBV12-5 and TRBJ2-7; 8 bases match TRBD1. This receptor was taken from a woman between 50 and 59 years old with COVID-19, enrolled during active disease. The CDR3 region is CASGLVVWDRSSYEQYF. The CDR3 DNA follows: TGTGCTAGTGGTTTGGTGGTATGGGACAGGAGCTCCTACGAGCAGTACTTC.